The 14 T cell receptor beta chains reported below all come from one sample, sequenced in a study of CD8+ T cells in alopecia areata. Reverse transcribed after extraction, RNA yielded cDNA as the sequencing template. This table comes from immunoSEQ multiplex PCR, and its TCRdb copy is limited to in-frame clones, with some not included. The repertoire holds 150,000 to 200,000 clones, with more than 45% as singletons. The treatment is: oral pan-JAK inhibitor, 5-10 mg twice daily. The input for sequencing was CD4+ T cells sorted from blood, taken at week 24, from a patient treated with tofacitinib. These receptors all stem from a human donor with alopecia areata.

This clone has a handful of counts. V and J are TRBV10-3 and TRBJ2-5, with D maybe TRBD2 (6 bases). V was pared by 6 bases and J by 5 bases, with 10 bases between. The germline V gene encodes CDR1 ENHRY and CDR2 SYGVKD. This CDR3 comprises 12 residues. The CDR3 loop is CAISGDSETQYF. CDR3 sequence (DNA): TGTGCCATCAGCGGGGACTCTGAGACCCAGTACTTC.

The V call is TRBV18, the J call TRBJ2-5, with no clear D. V was shortened by 2 bases and J by 2 bases, with 6 bases between the two germline ends. This CDR3 spans 13 amino acids. Germline V CDR1 and CDR2: KGHSH, LQKENI. CDR3 coding DNA: TGTGCCAGCTCACCAAGCATACAAGAGACCCAGTACTTC. Translated, it gives CASSPSIQETQYF. The whole variable domain, remainder taken from reference TRBV18 and TRBJ2-5, is NAGVMQNPRHLVRRRGQEARLRCSPMKGHSHVYWYRQLPEEGLKFMVYLQKENIIDESGMPKERFSAEFPKEGPSILRIQQVVRGDSAAYFCASSPSIQETQYFGPGTRLLVL.

V gene TRBV29-1 combines with J gene TRBJ1-5; weak D call: TRBD1 (5 bases). This CDR3 is built from 14 residues. V lost 4 bases to trimming and J lost 1 base, with 11 bases between them. From germline, CDR1 is SQVTM and CDR2 ANQGSEA. The CDR3, as DNA: TGCAGCGTTGGGGGGAGGGACAGCAATCAGCCCCAGCATTTT. Its protein is CSVGGRDSNQPQHF.

The chain uses TRBV12-5 and TRBJ1-1, with a possible D match to TRBD1 (5 bases). V lost 6 bases and J lost 7, with 12 bases in between. Germline lookup yields CDR1 LGHNT and CDR2 FRNRAP. The CDR3 is made up of 12 amino acids. The CDR3 spells CASGKDGGEAFF. The CDR3 DNA sequence: TGTGCTAGTGGCAAAGACGGGGGTGAAGCTTTCTTT.

This chain links TRBV27 with TRBJ1-2; unclear D gene. The CDR3 covers 12 residues. The V end was cut by 9 bases, the J end by 7 bases, with 15 bases between. Germline V gives CDR1 MNHEY, CDR2 SMNVEV (reference sequence). The CDR3 nucleotides are TGTGCCAGTGGCCCCGGGAAGGGTGGCTACACCTTC. It codes for CASGPGKGGYTF.

This clone was observed a handful of times. The gene calls are TRBV18 and TRBJ1-1; D gene ambiguous. The CDR3 sequence is 14 residues long. Trimming left V 6 bases short and J 5 bases short, with 16 bases between. Germline V gene data show CDR1 as KGHSH and CDR2 as LQKENI. The CDR3 region is CASSPPAIGTEAFF. CDR3 nucleotides: TGTGCCAGCTCCCCTCCTGCGATTGGGACTGAAGCTTTCTTT.

This chain joins TRBV7-2 and TRBJ2-2; 7 bases map to TRBD1. The CDR3 has 15 amino acids. V was clipped by 2 bases and J by 4 bases; unmatched bases: 4. CDR1 SGHTA and CDR2 FQGNSA come from the germline V gene. The CDR3 DNA reads TGTGCCAGCAGCTTATCGGCAGGGGGCACCGGGGAGCTGTTTTTT. Amino acids: CASSLSAGGTGELFF.

V usage is TRBV5-1 and J usage is TRBJ2-1, with 10 bases that match TRBD1. Looked up from germline, CDR1 is SGHRS and CDR2 is YFSETQ. Trimming removed 4 bases from V and 6 bases from J; junction bases left unmatched: 7. The CDR3 has 15 residues. The CDR3 spells CASSLGQGVFNEQFF. The DNA of the CDR3 is TGCGCCAGCAGCCTTGGACAGGGGGTATTCAATGAGCAGTTCTTC. Complete variable domain (other parts from reference TRBV5-1 and TRBJ2-1): KAGVTQTPRYLIKTRGQQVTLSCSPISGHRSVSWYQQTPGQGLQFLFEYFSETQRNKGNFPGRFSGRQFSNSRSEMNVSTLELGDSALYLCASSLGQGVFNEQFFGPGTRLTVL.

This clone has just a few counts. For the CDR3, the DNA is TGTGCCAGCAGCTTGGATCGGGGGAGTAGGGCCAAAAACATTCAGTACTTC. Translating it yields CASSLDRGSRAKNIQYF. The rearrangement links TRBV5-6 to TRBJ2-4; D might be TRBD2 (6 bases). The V and J ends lost 0 bases and 1 base respectively, with 14 bases between them. From germline, CDR1 is SGHDT and CDR2 YYEEEE. This CDR3 is built from 17 residues.

This CDR3 reads CSVGMGTGYGYTF. DNA for the CDR3: TGCAGCGTCGGGATGGGGACAGGCTATGGCTACACCTTC. The V call is TRBV29-1, the J call TRBJ1-2, with 8 bases lining up with TRBD1. This CDR3 is 13 amino acids long. Trimming at V came to 6 bases and at J to 4 bases, leaving 7 bases not matched to a gene. The germline gives CDR1 SQVTM, CDR2 ANQGSEA.

This clone is medium-sized. The genes are TRBV5-4 and TRBJ2-3; D gene unclear. Trimming left V 3 bases short and J 0 bases short, with 8 bases between. Germline CDR1 is SGHNT and CDR2 is YYREEE (reference sequence). This CDR3 is 14 amino acids long. CDR3 nucleotides: TGTGCCAGCAGCTCCCTGCTCAGCACAGATACGCAGTATTTT. Translation: CASSSLLSTDTQYF.

The gene calls are TRBV14 and TRBJ2-5; TRBD1 matches 9 bases. This CDR3 comprises 16 residues. V was pared by 1 base and J by 4 bases, with 7 bases of the junction left unmatched. Germline CDR1 is SGHDN and CDR2 is FVKESK. CDR3: CASSQVLGTGLETQYF. The CDR3 bases are TGTGCCAGCAGCCAAGTTCTAGGGACAGGGCTAGAGACCCAGTACTTC. The complete variable domain, with remaining parts taken from reference TRBV14 and TRBJ2-5, reads EAGVTQFPSHSVIEKGQTVTLRCDPISGHDNLYWYRRVMGKEIKFLLHFVKESKQDESGMPNNRFLAERTGGTYSTLKVQPAELEDSGVYFCASSQVLGTGLETQYFGPGTRLLVL.

The chain couples TRBV30 to TRBJ2-7; D may be TRBD1 (7 bases). The CDR3 is 13 residues long. Germline assignment: CDR1 GTSNPN and CDR2 SVGIG (reference sequence). Trimming cost V 5 bases and J 5 bases, with 16 bases left between them. CDR3 in amino acids: CAWGRDSGNEQYF. In DNA, the CDR3 is TGTGCCTGGGGGCGGGACAGCGGAAACGAGCAGTACTTC.

This clone was seen more than once but under ten times. This rearrangement joins TRBV29-1 to TRBJ2-7; 9 positions agree with TRBD1. The CDR3 consists of 13 residues. V lost 4 bases to trimming and J lost 6 bases; unmatched junction nucleotides: 7. The germline V gene encodes CDR1 SQVTM and CDR2 ANQGSEA. CDR3 bases: TGCAGCGTTGCGGGACAGGGCGAGTCCGAGCAGTACTTC. As protein: CSVAGQGESEQYF.